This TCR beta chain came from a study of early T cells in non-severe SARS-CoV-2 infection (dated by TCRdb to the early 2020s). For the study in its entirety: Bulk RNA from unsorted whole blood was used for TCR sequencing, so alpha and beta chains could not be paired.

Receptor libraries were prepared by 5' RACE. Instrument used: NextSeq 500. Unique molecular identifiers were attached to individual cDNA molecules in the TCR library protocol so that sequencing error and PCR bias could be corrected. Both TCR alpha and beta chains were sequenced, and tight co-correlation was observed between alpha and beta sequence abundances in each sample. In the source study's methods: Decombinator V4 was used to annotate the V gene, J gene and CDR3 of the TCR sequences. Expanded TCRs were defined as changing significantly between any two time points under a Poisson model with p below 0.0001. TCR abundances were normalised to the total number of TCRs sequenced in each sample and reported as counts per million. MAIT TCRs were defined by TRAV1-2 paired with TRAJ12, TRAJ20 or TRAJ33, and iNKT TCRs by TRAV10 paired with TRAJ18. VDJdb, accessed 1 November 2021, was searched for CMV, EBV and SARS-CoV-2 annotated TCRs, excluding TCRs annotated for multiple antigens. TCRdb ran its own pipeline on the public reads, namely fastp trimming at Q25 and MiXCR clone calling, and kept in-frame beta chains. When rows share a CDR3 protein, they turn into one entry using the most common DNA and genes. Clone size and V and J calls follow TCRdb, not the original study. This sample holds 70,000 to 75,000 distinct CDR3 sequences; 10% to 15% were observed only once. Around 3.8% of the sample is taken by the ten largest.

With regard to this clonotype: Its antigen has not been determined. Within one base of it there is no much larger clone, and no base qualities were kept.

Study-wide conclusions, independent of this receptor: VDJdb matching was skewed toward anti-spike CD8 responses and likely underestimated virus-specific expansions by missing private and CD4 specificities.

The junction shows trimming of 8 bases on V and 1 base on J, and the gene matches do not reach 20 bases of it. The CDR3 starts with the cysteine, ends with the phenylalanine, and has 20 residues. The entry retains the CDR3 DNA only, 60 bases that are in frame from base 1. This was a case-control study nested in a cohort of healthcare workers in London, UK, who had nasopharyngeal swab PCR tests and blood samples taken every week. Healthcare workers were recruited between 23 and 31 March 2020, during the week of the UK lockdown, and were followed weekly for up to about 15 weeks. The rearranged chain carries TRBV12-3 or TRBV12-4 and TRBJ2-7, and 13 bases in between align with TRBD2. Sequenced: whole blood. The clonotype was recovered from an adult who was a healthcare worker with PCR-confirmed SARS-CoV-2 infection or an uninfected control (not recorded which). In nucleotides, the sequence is TGTGCCAGCTCTCCCATGTTTGCATTTACTAGCGGGAGGGGTTCCTACGAGCAGTACTTC. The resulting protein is CASSPMFAFTSGRGSYEQYF.